The TCR beta chain described here comes from a study of T cell clonotyping in hematopoietic cell transplantation (dated by TCRdb to about 2021). Looking at the study overall: Pretransplant samples from recipients were collected after cytoreduction. The study collected around 130 blood samples from some 33 consecutive transplant recipients and their related donors. Recruitment of patients was conducted between 2015 and January 2017, and follow-up was continued until late 2020 or death.

With the immunoSEQ assay, which is a bias-controlled multiplex PCR relying on V- and J-specific primers, TCR beta CDR3 regions were amplified from genomic DNA. In a second PCR step, a proprietary barcode and Illumina adapter sequences were attached to the CDR3 amplicons. An Illumina MiSeq instrument was used to sequence the CDR3 libraries. As for the original processing: Export and quality control were performed with immunoSEQ Analyzer 3.0, and downstream analyses were performed with R Bioconductor and Immunarch. Only productive rearrangements within the normalized downsampled data set were used in the calculation of repertoire metrics. Pathologically expanded clonotypes were defined as those larger than 5 templates in the normalized cohort. The Inverse Simpson Index served as the measure of repertoire diversity. The non-normalized data set was used for CMV-specificity analyses so that all clonotypes could be captured. TCRdb limited this immuneACCESS table to in-frame rearrangements with V and J called. A share of clones is missing; checked studies link under half to unresolved V genes, and the rest is unexplained. V and J calls and clone size follow that table, whereas D and trimming were derived from the DNA. The sample table holds roughly 80,000 clones, of which almost 97% were seen once. Clones ranked in the top ten supply under 2% of the sample.

The meaning of the sample's time point label: recipient sample about 28 days before transplant, after cytoreduction. Recipient blood was collected about 28 days before transplant and at days 30, 100 and 180 after transplant. Nuclei Lysis Solution was used to extract genomic DNA from fresh or cryopreserved unfractionated peripheral blood mononuclear cells. Overall study outcomes, separate from this receptor: Donor and pretransplant recipient Inverse Simpson Index values predicted broader posttransplant TCR repertoire diversity. Only a small fraction of recipient repertoires overlapped donor repertoires, with over 97% appearing de novo at the given depth. Recipient TCR diversity fell after transplant, with pathologically expanded clonotypes rising progressively from day 30 to day 180. The sample size was limited, and because cells were not sorted, the contributions of CD4 and CD8 repertoires could not be separated.

Details on this clone: Its antigen target is currently unknown. Within one base of it there is no much larger clone, and no base qualities were kept.

V sheds 1 base and J sheds 5 bases, leaving 5 bases between their ends. CDR1 and CDR2 were assigned from the germline V gene as SGHAT and FQNNGV. The CDR3 measures 12 amino acids from cysteine to phenylalanine. Only the CDR3 portion is preserved as DNA: 36 bases, with reading frame beginning at the first base. The specimen was peripheral blood mononuclear cells, collected before stem cell transplant. This TCR derives from a woman aged 50 to 60 with acute myeloid leukemia. Some clones in this sample may be carry-over from other donors' samples. The rearranged chain carries TRBV11-2 and TRBJ1-2; the D gene is unclear. The DNA is TGTGCCAGCAGCTTAGTCGCGTATGGCTACACCTTC. It encodes CASSLVAYGYTF.